These 31 T cell receptor beta chains originate from one sample sequenced in a study of tumor-infiltrating lymphocytes in primary liver carcinoma. TCR beta cDNA was reverse-transcribed from about 500 ng of total RNA. The reaction used a constant-region primer and ProtoScript II reverse transcriptase. For TCR beta, libraries were produced by three nested multiplex PCR rounds using slightly modified ARM-PCR. The study ran its first two PCR rounds for roughly 10 cycles each, using TRBV1-TRBV30 forward primers and a C-beta reverse primer. TCRdb redid the calling of the multiplex PCR reads with MiXCR, one entry per CDR3 protein. Of under 45,000 distinct CDR3 sequences in the sample, roughly four fifths were seen once. The tissue used was unsorted bulk material of about 19-31 mg. RNA and DNA were co-extracted from it with the AllPrep DNA/RNA mini kit. Sample: liver tumor tissue from sampling region 4. Documented subset: tumor region T4, right-lateral pole. These TCRs come from a man in his forties with primary liver carcinoma and hepatitis B virus infection.

Points on this clonotype: The CDR3 does not close with the conserved phenylalanine or tryptophan, likely indicating a read error. The chain recombines TRBV11-2 with TRBJ1-6; D is uncertain. This CDR3 is built from 15 residues. In germline, CDR1 is SGHAT, CDR2 FQNNGV. DNA of the CDR3: TGTGGCAGCAGCTCCCGACAACGAAATAATTCACCCCTCCACTAT. Its protein product is CGSSSRQRNNSPLHY.

A note on this clonotype: In this CDR3 the conserved last residue, phenylalanine or tryptophan, is missing, so a read error is likely. V usage is TRBV5-5 and J usage is TRBJ1-2, with D hard to call. The CDR3 has 15 amino acids. V was trimmed by 10 bases and J by 1 base, leaving 20 bases between them. CDR1 SGHKS and CDR2 YYEKEE come from the germline V gene (reference sequence). The CDR3 nucleotides are TGTGCCTGCAAAGCAGAGGGCCGTTATAACTATGGCTACACCATC. It specifies CACKAEGRYNYGYTI.

The genes are TRBV11-1 and TRBJ2-1, with 9 positions matching TRBD2. V gave up 4 bases and J gave up 10 bases; unmatched junction bases: 17. Looked up from germline, CDR1 is SGHAT and CDR2 is FQDESV (reference sequence). The CDR3 runs 17 residues. CDR3 sequence (DNA): TGTGCCAGCAGCTCCCCTCTTGGCGGGAGGGCCTTTAGGGAGCAGTTCTTC. Translated: CASSSPLGGRAFREQFF.

This clonotype was seen just once. No conserved phenylalanine or tryptophan ends this CDR3, so it is likely a read error. The DNA is omitted, as the CDR3 cannot be located on it reliably, and the CDR3 follows TCRdb's listing. J is TRBJ2-2 and V is TRBV5-4; TRBD2, as called in the table, went unchecked against the DNA. The length of the CDR3 is 17 amino acids, counting both ends. CDR1 and CDR2 (germline): SGHNT, YYREEE (reference sequence). CDR3 sequence reads: CVSSLRLAGKNTGELFY.

This clonotype has a single count. This chain links TRBV6-8 with TRBJ2-7; TRBD2 matches at 8 bases. CDR1 is MNHGY, CDR2 SAAAGT, per germline. This CDR3 is 18 amino acids long. The V segment lost 7 bases and the J segment 5 bases; nucleotides outside the gene matches: 22. The CDR3 DNA is TGTGCCAGCATCTGGATAGTGAACGGGACTAGTCGTTCACACGAGCAGTACTTC. Translated, it gives CASIWIVNGTSRSHEQYF.

As for this clonotype: One junction end disagrees with the germline gene, perhaps due to a read error. The chain links TRBV11-2 to TRBJ2-1; D is unresolved. With the DNA end fitting TRBJ2-7 better, the J assignment may be wrong. Germline CDR1 is SGHAT and CDR2 is FQNNGV. CDR3 length: 10 residues. The chain's CDR3 is CANSNDEQYF. In nucleotides, the CDR3 is TGTGCCAACAGCAACGATGAGCAGTACTTC.

A note on this clonotype: Germline is not matched at one junction end, which may reflect a read error. The J gene is TRBJ2-2, the V gene TRBV11-2; 7 bases fit TRBD1. Germline CDR1 and CDR2: SGHAT and FQNNGV. The CDR3 spans 14 residues. The CDR3 sequence: CASSIDSDTGELSF. CDR3 coding DNA: TGTGCCAGCAGCATTGACTCGGACACAGGGGAGCTGTCTTTT. Full variable domain (missing parts from reference TRBV11-2 and TRBJ2-2): EAGVAQSPRYKIIEKRQSVAFWCNPISGHATLYWYQQILGQGPKLLIQFQNNGVVDDSQLPKDRFSAERLKGVDSTLKIQPAKLEDSAVYLCASSIDSDTGELSFGEGSRLTVL.

Worth noting for this clonotype: The conserved phenylalanine or tryptophan normally closing the CDR3 is absent here, so this likely arose from a read error. The CDR3 coding sequence is TGCTGCGCCATGACATCTGGGACCGGCACTCCCTACCAGCAGTACTAC. Translation: CCAMTSGTGTPYQQYY. The V gene is TRBV29-1, the J gene TRBJ2-7; D assignment may be TRBD1 or TRBD2 (5 bases each). The germline V gene encodes CDR1 SQVTM and CDR2 ANQGSEA. CDR3 length: 16 amino acids.

There are many counts of this clonotype. One end of the junction is discordant with germline, which a read error may explain. V usage is TRBV6-1 and J usage is TRBJ2-2, with D perhaps TRBD1 (6 bases). Germline loops: CDR1 MNHNS, CDR2 SASEGT. The CDR3 totals 15 residues. DNA for the CDR3: TGTGCCAGCAGGACAGGAGGCGGAGGAGCCGGGGAGCTGCTTTTT. Its protein is CASRTGGGGAGELLF.

Note on this clonotype: One end of the junction varies from germline; a read error may be responsible. This chain links TRBV10-2 with TRBJ2-7; D might be TRBD1 or TRBD2, each matching 5 bases. Germline V gene sequence: CDR1 WSHSY, CDR2 SAAADI. CDR3 length equals 14 residues. CDR3 coding DNA: TGCGCCAGCAGCCGAGACAGCGGTATCGACGAGCCGTACTTC. Its translation is CASSRDSGIDEPYF.

Points on this clonotype: One end of the junction fails to match germline, which may point to a read error. V gene TRBV4-2 combines with J gene TRBJ2-2; D is possibly TRBD1 or TRBD2 (6 bases each). Per the germline V gene, CDR1 is LGHNA and CDR2 is YNFKEQ. This CDR3 contains 16 residues. CDR3 protein: CVSSLEGRGQTGELVF. DNA of the CDR3: TGTGTCAGCAGTTTGGAGGGAAGGGGACAAACCGGGGAGCTGGTTTTT.

The sample holds many counts of this clonotype. The J gene is TRBJ2-1, the V gene TRBV24-1; TRBD1 aligns across 9 bases. This CDR3 spans 16 amino acids. Trimming removed 3 bases from V and 7 bases from J; junction bases left unmatched: 9. The V gene's germline CDR1 is KGHDR and CDR2 SFDVKD. The CDR3 DNA reads TGTGCCACCAGTGATCCCGGGACAGGGTTAACGAATGAGCAGTTCTTC. Its translation: CATSDPGTGLTNEQFF.

About this clonotype itself: Its ends do not fully match the called genes, so a read error is possible. The gene calls are TRBV11-3 and TRBJ1-1; D is undetermined. CDR1 and CDR2 (germline): SGHNT, YENEEA. The CDR3 runs to 13 residues. The CDR3 DNA is TGCGCCAGCAGCTTAGCAACTAACACTGAAGCTTTCTTT. Translated, it gives CASSLATNTEAFF. Variable domain in full (rest from reference TRBV11-3 and TRBJ1-1): EAGVVQSPRYKIIEKKQPVAFWCNPISGHNTLYWYLQNLGQGPELLIRYENEEAVDDSQLPKDRFSAERLKGVDSTLKIQPAELGDSAVYLCASSLATNTEAFFGQGTRLTVV.

V and J are TRBV11-1 and TRBJ2-3, with D perhaps TRBD2 (5 bases). Trimming removed 9 bases at V and 0 bases at J, with 13 bases between. Germline CDR1 is SGHAT and CDR2 is FQDESV (reference sequence). The CDR3 consists of 14 residues. The CDR3 region has the DNA TGTGCCAGTTTGCCGAGGGAGAGCACAGATACGCAGTATTTT. It encodes CASLPRESTDTQYF. Supplemented by reference TRBV11-1 and TRBJ2-3, the full variable domain reads EAEVAQSPRYKITEKSQAVAFWCDPISGHATLYWYRQILGQGPELLVQFQDESVVDDSQLPKDRFSAERLKGVDSTLKIQPAELGDSAMYLCASLPRESTDTQYFGPGTRLTVL.

J is TRBJ1-2 and V is TRBV4-3; D gene unclear. This CDR3 spans 13 amino acids. CDR1 is LGHNA and CDR2 is YSLEER in the germline V gene. The CDR3 loop reads CAGSQAENYGYTF. The DNA of the CDR3 is TGCGCTGGCAGCCAAGCCGAAAACTATGGCTACACCTTC.

Concerning this clonotype itself: Its ends do not fully match the called genes, so a read error is possible. The rearrangement uses TRBV5-6 and TRBJ2-7; D might be TRBD1 (5 bases). The CDR3 consists of 13 residues. Germline CDR1 reads SGHDT; CDR2 reads YYEEEE. The CDR3 DNA reads as TGTCCCAGCAGCACAAAACAGGTTCGGGAGCAGTACTTC. This translates into CPSSTKQVREQYF.

As concerns this clonotype: At one end the junction does not follow the germline gene, possibly because of a read error. This chain uses TRBV29-1 with TRBJ2-5, with 11 bases that match TRBD1. The CDR3 is 15 residues long. CDR1 and CDR2 from the germline V gene are SQVTM and ANQGSEA. The CDR3 region has the DNA TGCGGCGTTGAAGCGGACAGGGGGCGGGCAGAGACCCAGTGCTTC. This gives the protein CGVEADRGRAETQCF.

As regards this clonotype: Its ends do not fully match the called genes, so a read error is possible. The chain couples TRBV29-1 to TRBJ2-1; perhaps TRBD2 as D (5 bases). The germline V gene has CDR1 SQVTM and CDR2 ANQGSEA. The CDR3 contains 12 residues. The CDR3 DNA sequence: TGCAGCGTTGAACATGAGGGCAATGAGCATTTCTTT. Translating it yields CSVEHEGNEHFF.

J is TRBJ2-1 and V is TRBV7-9; D gene ambiguous. V shed 5 bases and J shed 8 bases, with 16 bases lying between them. The CDR3 consists of 14 residues. Germline values: CDR1 SEHNR, CDR2 FQNEAQ (reference sequence). CDR3 region: CASSTPPWFDEQFF. The CDR3 DNA reads TGTGCCAGCAGCACACCGCCATGGTTCGATGAGCAGTTCTTC.

About this clonotype: The germline gene is not matched at one end of the junction; a read error may be the cause. The CDR3 DNA sequence: TGTACCAGCAGTATACAGGTACCCACGGATACGCAGTATTTT. Translating it yields CTSSIQVPTDTQYF. The rearrangement joins TRBV2 to TRBJ2-3, with a weak D call TRBD1 (5 bases). This CDR3 spans 14 amino acids. Germline CDR1 reads SNHLY; CDR2 reads FYNNEI. The whole variable domain, remainder taken from reference TRBV2 and TRBJ2-3, is EPEVTQTPSHQVTQMGQEVILRCVPISNHLYFYWYRQILGQKVEFLVSFYNNEISEKSEIFDDQFSVERPDGSNFTLKIRSTKLEDSAMYFCTSSIQVPTDTQYFGPGTRLTVL.

With regard to this clonotype: A read error may account for a junction end that differs from germline. This chain joins TRBV5-1 and TRBJ2-2, with D hard to call. This CDR3 contains 15 residues. CDR1 and CDR2 from the germline V gene are SGHRS and YFSETQ. The CDR3 loop reads CASSSACSNTGELFF. Written as DNA, the CDR3 is TGCGCCAGCAGCTCGGCGTGTTCGAACACTGGGGAGCTGTTTTTT.

In the case of this clonotype: Because the CDR3 is missing its conserved closing phenylalanine or tryptophan, this is likely a read error. This chain links TRBV11-1 with TRBJ2-7; either TRBD1 or TRBD2 may fit D (5 bases each). The CDR3 is made up of 15 amino acids. Germline values: CDR1 SGHAT, CDR2 FQDESV (reference sequence). V gave up 4 bases and J gave up 0 bases, with 13 bases separating them. The DNA of the CDR3 is TGTGCCAGCAGCTCATCACGGGACCCCTCCTACGAGCAGTACTTA. Translating it yields CASSSSRDPSYEQYL.

The genes are TRBV11-1 and TRBJ1-6; the D is unclear. The germline V gene has CDR1 SGHAT and CDR2 FQDESV (reference sequence). V lost 5 bases to trimming and J lost 13 bases, with 15 bases between them. The CDR3 has 13 amino acids. DNA for the CDR3: TGTGCCAGCAGCCGGTCACTGGTTCACCCCCTCCACTTT. Translating gives CASSRSLVHPLHF.

As for this clonotype: The junction departs from germline at one end; a sequencing error may be responsible. CDR3 loop: CASSFPEPDTQYF. The CDR3 nucleotides are TGTGCCAGCAGCTTCCCAGAGCCAGATACTCAGTATTTT. V usage is TRBV11-2 and J usage is TRBJ2-3; D gene unclear. The CDR3 runs 13 residues. From germline, CDR1 is SGHAT and CDR2 FQNNGV.

Of note for this clonotype: The junction and the germline gene differ at one end; a read error may be behind it. The chain combines TRBV29-1 with TRBJ2-5; maybe TRBD1 (6 bases). In germline, CDR1 is SQVTM, CDR2 ANQGSEA. The CDR3 is 12 residues long. CDR3 sequence reads: CSGMDSRETQHF. The CDR3 nucleotides read TGCAGCGGTATGGACAGTCGAGAGACCCAACACTTC.

Of note for this clonotype: A much larger clone lies a single base off, so this may be a read error. This chain joins TRBV7-9 and TRBJ2-1, with no clear D. Per the germline V gene, CDR1 is SEHNR and CDR2 is FQNEAQ (reference sequence). The CDR3 extends over 14 amino acids. For the CDR3, the DNA is TGTGCCAGCAGCTCAGACGCTGCCCACAATGAGCAGCTCTTC. This encodes CASSSDAAHNEQLF.

Notes on this clonotype: The CDR3 does not close with the conserved phenylalanine or tryptophan, likely indicating a read error. The chain combines TRBV12-3 or TRBV12-4 with TRBJ2-2; D is perhaps TRBD1 or TRBD2 (5 bases each). Trimming removed 5 bases from V and 10 bases from J, with 17 bases in between. CDR3 length: 14 residues. Written as DNA, the CDR3 is TGTGCCAGCAGTCCCCGCAGGGAGACCATGGAGCTGTTTTAT. This sequence encodes CASSPRRETMELFY.

About this clonotype: At one end the junction does not follow the germline gene, possibly because of a read error. The CDR3 region has the DNA TGCGCCAGCGGCTTGGATGGGACATACACAGATACACAGTATTTT. This sequence encodes CASGLDGTYTDTQYF. The V and J genes are TRBV5-1 and TRBJ2-3; D is perhaps TRBD1 (6 bases). Germline V gene lookup returns CDR1 SGHRS and CDR2 YFSETQ. CDR3 length equals 15 residues.

Note on this clonotype: One end of the junction fails to match germline, which may point to a read error. The chain combines TRBV2 with TRBJ2-3, with D possibly matching TRBD1 (6 bases). The germline CDR1 and CDR2 sequences are SNHLY and FYNNEI. The CDR3 is 13 amino acids. The CDR3 coding sequence is TGTACCAGCAGGGCGGACAGCATAGATATGCAGTATTTT. Its translation is CTSRADSIDMQYF.

Worth noting for this clonotype: The CDR3 ends on some other residue instead of the conserved phenylalanine or tryptophan, so this is likely a read error. The J gene is TRBJ2-2, the V gene TRBV4-3; D is ambiguous. Deletions cut 0 bases from V and 7 bases from J, with 9 bases between. CDR1 LGHNA and CDR2 YSLEER come from the germline V gene. The CDR3 is made up of 14 amino acids. The chain's CDR3 is CASSQDKDVGELFY. CDR3 nucleotide sequence: TGCGCCAGCAGCCAAGATAAGGATGTCGGGGAGCTGTTTTAT.

The J gene is TRBJ1-2, the V gene TRBV30; possible D gene TRBD1, 5 bases. This CDR3 comprises 14 residues. V was trimmed by 8 bases and J by 7 bases, leaving 23 bases between them. Germline V lookup: CDR1 GTSNPN, CDR2 SVGIG (reference sequence). The CDR3 region has the DNA TGTGCCGACCGAACGGACATCGGATGTGTTGGCTACACCTTC. Translated: CADRTDIGCVGYTF.